Listed here are 32 T cell receptor beta chains from one sample, sequenced in a study of T cells after yellow fever vaccination. TCRdb independently ran MiXCR on the 5' RACE reads; one entry per CDR3 protein. Among nearly 550,000 distinct CDR3 sequences listed, around 21% were seen once. The material was PBMCs, obtained 15 days after the yellow fever booster vaccination. The receptor set was obtained from a man aged 30 to 45 who received the YFV17D yellow fever vaccine.

The rearrangement uses TRBV6-5 and TRBJ2-7; D uncertain. This CDR3 comprises 15 residues. The V and J ends lost 0 bases and 0 bases respectively, with 9 bases between them. The germline gives CDR1 MNHEY, CDR2 SVGAGI. The DNA for the CDR3 is TGTGCCAGCAGTTACTCGAGCTGGAGCTCCTACGAGCAGTACTTC. Protein sequence: CASSYSSWSSYEQYF.

This rearrangement joins TRBV6-2 or TRBV6-3 to TRBJ2-5; D is perhaps TRBD2 (5 bases). The CDR3 is made up of 12 amino acids. Germline V gene lookup returns CDR1 MNHEY and CDR2 SVGEGT. V was clipped by 7 bases and J by 3 bases, with 9 bases between them. CDR3 DNA sequence: TGTGCCAGCACCCACGGGGAAGAGACCCAGTACTTC. Its translation: CASTHGEETQYF.

This clonotype was seen a handful of times. The J gene is TRBJ2-5, the V gene TRBV20-1, with D hard to call. The CDR3 sequence is 13 residues long. V gave up 0 bases and J gave up 3 bases, with 8 bases separating them. The germline gives CDR1 DFQATT, CDR2 SNEGSKA (reference sequence). The CDR3 here is CSARDSGEETQYF. The CDR3, as DNA: TGCAGTGCTAGAGATTCAGGTGAAGAGACCCAGTACTTC.

Only a few counts were recorded for this clonotype. The chain joins TRBV9 to TRBJ2-5; weak D call: TRBD2 (5 bases). The CDR3 extends over 13 amino acids. The V and J ends lost 0 bases and 7 bases respectively, with 10 bases between them. Germline lookup yields CDR1 SGDLS and CDR2 YYNGEE. The CDR3 bases are TGTGCCAGCAGCGTAGGGGGAGTGGCGACCCAGTACTTC. Its protein is CASSVGGVATQYF.

This clonotype has only a few counts. The V and J genes are TRBV6-2 or TRBV6-3 and TRBJ2-5, with TRBD1 as a possible D gene (6 bases). The V end was cut by 0 bases, the J end by 7 bases, with 15 bases between. The CDR3 extends over 15 amino acids. The germline V gene has CDR1 MNHEY and CDR2 SVGEGT. The CDR3 coding sequence is TGTGCCAGCAGTTACTCGGGGGCCCCCGAGGGGACCCAGTACTTC. Encoded protein: CASSYSGAPEGTQYF.

The chain joins TRBV25-1 to TRBJ2-7; the D gene is possibly TRBD1 (5 bases). Trimming took off 5 bases at V and 7 bases at J, with 9 bases between the two ends. The CDR3 length is 11 residues. CDR1 is MGHDK, CDR2 SYGVNS, per germline. The CDR3 DNA is TGTGCCAGCAGTTTCCGACAGGAGCAGTACTTC. This translates into CASSFRQEQYF.

V gene TRBV15 combines with J gene TRBJ1-1; no clear D gene. Germline V lookup: CDR1 LNHNV, CDR2 YYDKDF (reference sequence). The CDR3 covers 13 residues. V was pared by 0 bases and J by 1 base, with 3 bases between. In DNA, the CDR3 is TGTGCCACCAGCAGAGACCGGAACACTGAAGCTTTCTTT. Translation gives CATSRDRNTEAFF.

The chain carries TRBV7-9 and TRBJ2-3, with 14 bases matching TRBD2. Germline V gives CDR1 SEHNR, CDR2 FQNEAQ (reference sequence). V lost 6 bases and J lost 3; bases outside the gene matches: 8. CDR3 length: 17 residues. DNA for the CDR3: TGTGCCAGCAGTCCCGGGACTAGCGGGAGTCCAACAGATACGCAGTATTTT. As protein: CASSPGTSGSPTDTQYF.

This clonotype was seen only a few times. The genes are TRBV23-1 and TRBJ2-1, with D uncertain. TRBV23-1 carries the ORF label, with uncertain function. V gave up 3 bases and J gave up 0 bases, with 18 bases separating them. CDR3 length: 18 amino acids. CDR3 in DNA: TGCGCCAGCAGTCACGGGCAGAAGCCCATTTTCTCCTACAATGAGCAGTTCTTC. It codes for CASSHGQKPIFSYNEQFF.

V and J are TRBV6-5 and TRBJ2-7, with D unclear. Trimming removed 5 bases from V and 7 bases from J, with 12 bases in between. Germline loops: CDR1 MNHEY, CDR2 SVGAGI. The CDR3 totals 12 residues. The CDR3 is CASSVSGREQYF. CDR3 coding DNA: TGTGCCAGCAGTGTCTCCGGACGGGAGCAGTACTTC.

The genes are TRBV10-2 and TRBJ2-7, with D maybe TRBD2 (6 bases). V dropped 8 bases and J dropped 7 bases, with 12 bases sitting between them. This CDR3 comprises 11 residues. In germline, CDR1 is WSHSY, CDR2 SAAADI. In DNA, the CDR3 is TGCGCCAGCGGGGGGTTACGGGAGCAGTACTTC. It encodes CASGGLREQYF.

This clonotype was picked up a small number of times. The chain is built from TRBV7-2 and TRBJ2-3; D is unresolved. CDR1 and CDR2 (germline): SGHTA, FQGNSA. There are 14 residues in the CDR3. The ends were cut back, 4 bases at V and 4 bases at J, with 12 bases in the middle. CDR3 nucleotide sequence: TGTGCCAGCAGCTCCGCACCCTTGTCAGATACGCAGTATTTT. Amino acids: CASSSAPLSDTQYF. Full variable domain (rest looked up from reference TRBV7-2 and TRBJ2-3): GAGVSQSPSNKVTEKGKDVELRCDPISGHTALYWYRQSLGQGLEFLIYFQGNSAPDKSGLPSDRFSAERTGGSVSTLTIQRTQQEDSAVYLCASSSAPLSDTQYFGPGTRLTVL.

This clonotype was recorded a few times. The chain links TRBV7-3 to TRBJ2-7; 11 nucleotides line up with TRBD2. With V trimmed by 4 bases and J by 3 bases, 5 bases remained unmatched. This CDR3 region has 15 residues. Germline V gene lookup returns CDR1 SGHTA and CDR2 FQGTGA. CDR3 bases: TGTGCCAGCAGCTCGCCGGGGACTAGCGGCTACGAGCAGTACTTC. This sequence encodes CASSSPGTSGYEQYF.

The J gene is TRBJ2-4, the V gene TRBV6-1; 11 bases are shared with TRBD2. V shed 5 bases and J 6 bases; nucleotides not matched to a gene: 3. The germline V gene has CDR1 MNHNS and CDR2 SASEGT. The CDR3 loop spans 14 amino acids. In nucleotides, the CDR3 is TGTGCCAGCAGTCCGACTAGCGGGACAAACATTCAGTACTTC. It specifies CASSPTSGTNIQYF.

The chain is built from TRBV10-3 and TRBJ2-7; 9 positions agree with TRBD2. J gave up 5 bases and V 2 bases, and 7 bases lay outside the gene matches. The V gene's germline CDR1 is ENHRY and CDR2 SYGVKD. This CDR3 is 15 amino acids long. The CDR3 DNA sequence: TGTGCCATCAGTGAGGGGGCGGGAGGGCGAAACGAGCAGTACTTC. It codes for CAISEGAGGRNEQYF.

V and J are TRBV29-1 and TRBJ2-1; 14 nucleotides line up with TRBD2. The V gene's germline CDR1 is SQVTM and CDR2 ANQGSEA. This CDR3 contains 14 residues. V was pared by 5 bases and J by 5 bases, with 2 bases of the junction left unmatched. The CDR3 DNA is TGCAGCGTTCTGACTAGCGGGAGGGACAATGAGCAGTTCTTC. It translates to CSVLTSGRDNEQFF.

This clonotype was found a few times. The J gene is TRBJ2-1, the V gene TRBV7-3, with 11 positions matching TRBD2. CDR1 is SGHTA, CDR2 FQGTGA, per germline. This CDR3 comprises 15 residues. V trimming: 0 bases; J trimming: 6 bases; junction bases outside the gene matches: 1. The CDR3 spells CASSLTLAGGNEQFF. CDR3 nucleotides: TGTGCCAGCAGCTTAACGCTAGCGGGAGGCAATGAGCAGTTCTTC.

In its sample, this clonotype was seen a few times. The J gene is TRBJ2-1, the V gene TRBV20-1, with TRBD2 identical over 9 bases. The CDR3 has 13 amino acids. Germline CDR1 and CDR2: DFQATT and SNEGSKA (reference sequence). Losses at the gene ends were 5 bases for V and 3 bases for J; bases not matched to a gene: 2. CDR3 protein: CSARTSVYNEQFF. CDR3 nucleotide sequence: TGCAGTGCTCGGACTAGCGTCTACAATGAGCAGTTCTTC.

This clonotype turned up a few times. V is TRBV20-1 and J is TRBJ2-3, with 10 bases fitting TRBD1. The ends lost 6 bases at V and 5 bases at J; junction bases unmatched: 11. Germline CDR1 reads DFQATT; CDR2 reads SNEGSKA (reference sequence). CDR3 length: 15 amino acids. The CDR3 protein is CSADPRQGALDTQYF. DNA for the CDR3: TGCAGTGCAGACCCTCGACAGGGGGCTTTAGATACGCAGTATTTT.

The chain is built from TRBV20-1 and TRBJ2-5, with 10 bases identical to TRBD2. CDR3 length equals 14 residues. The ends lost 5 bases at V and 3 bases at J; junction bases unmatched: 6. The germline V gene encodes CDR1 DFQATT and CDR2 SNEGSKA (reference sequence). CDR3 sequence reads: CSAPFLAGEETQYF. CDR3 bases: TGCAGTGCTCCATTTCTAGCGGGAGAAGAGACCCAGTACTTC.

The table lists this clonotype with many counts. Written as DNA, the CDR3 is TGCGCCAGCAGCTTCCGAGTCGCGGGAGGGGTCAATGAGCAGTTCTTC. This gives the protein CASSFRVAGGVNEQFF. The J gene is TRBJ2-1, the V gene TRBV4-3, with TRBD2 matching over 9 bases. CDR1 is LGHNA and CDR2 is YSLEER in the germline V gene. This CDR3 comprises 16 residues. The V and J ends lost 5 bases and 6 bases, in that order; junction bases with no gene match: 11.

A few counts support this clonotype. The V gene is TRBV28, the J gene TRBJ2-7; D may be TRBD1 (6 bases). This CDR3 is 14 amino acids long. Trimming took off 4 bases at V and 6 bases at J, with 16 bases between the two ends. Germline loops: CDR1 MDHEN, CDR2 SYDVKM. The CDR3 spells CASSSGTWVVEQYF. For the CDR3, the DNA is TGTGCCAGCAGTTCCGGGACATGGGTCGTCGAGCAGTACTTC.

The J gene is TRBJ1-1, the V gene TRBV4-3; weak D call: TRBD1 (5 bases). Deletions cut 0 bases from V and 4 bases from J, with 12 bases between. Germline V CDR1 and CDR2: LGHNA, YSLEER. The CDR3 covers 15 residues. The CDR3 region is CASSQDIGGITEAFF. CDR3 nucleotides: TGCGCCAGCAGCCAAGATATTGGGGGAATCACTGAAGCTTTCTTT.

The sample holds many counts of this clonotype. The rearrangement joins TRBV5-1 to TRBJ2-3; 12 nucleotides match TRBD2. The CDR3 runs to 17 residues. Unmatched junction bases numbered 10, after V lost 4 bases and J lost 4 bases. Germline V lookup: CDR1 SGHRS, CDR2 YFSETQ. CDR3 region: CASSLTRTSGNPDTQYF. Written as DNA, the CDR3 is TGCGCCAGCAGCCTTACCCGGACTAGCGGGAACCCAGATACGCAGTATTTT. Variable domain in full (rest from reference TRBV5-1 and TRBJ2-3): KAGVTQTPRYLIKTRGQQVTLSCSPISGHRSVSWYQQTPGQGLQFLFEYFSETQRNKGNFPGRFSGRQFSNSRSEMNVSTLELGDSALYLCASSLTRTSGNPDTQYFGPGTRLTVL.

This clonotype came up a few times. V and J are TRBV29-1 and TRBJ2-1; D is possibly TRBD2 (6 bases). CDR3 length: 16 amino acids. Germline CDR1 SQVTM, CDR2 ANQGSEA. With 7 bases removed from V and 2 bases from J, the gap between germline ends came to 21 bases. The CDR3 loop reads CSAGARLVGTYNEQFF. The CDR3 DNA follows: TGCAGCGCCGGAGCCCGACTAGTAGGTACCTACAATGAGCAGTTCTTC.

The rearrangement joins TRBV5-6 to TRBJ2-1; D gene unclear. Per germline, CDR1 SGHDT and CDR2 YYEEEE. With 2 bases removed from V and 2 bases from J, the gap between germline ends came to 11 bases. This CDR3 is 15 amino acids long. The CDR3 is CASSFREITYNEQFF. The CDR3 DNA follows: TGTGCCAGCAGCTTTAGGGAAATCACCTACAATGAGCAGTTCTTC.

V usage is TRBV29-1 and J usage is TRBJ2-1; TRBD2 matches 12 bases. The J segment lost 8 bases and the V segment lost 4 bases, leaving 12 bases of the junction unmatched. The CDR3 is 16 amino acids. CDR1 is SQVTM and CDR2 is ANQGSEA in the germline V gene. The CDR3 DNA follows: TGCAGCGTTGGGGGGTCCGCTAGCGGGAGGGTGTATGAGCAGTTCTTC. It encodes CSVGGSASGRVYEQFF.

The chain joins TRBV7-9 to TRBJ2-7, with TRBD2 matching over 8 bases. With V trimmed by 8 bases and J by 3 bases, 9 bases remained unmatched. This CDR3 has 14 amino acids. Germline CDR1 SEHNR, CDR2 FQNEAQ (reference sequence). The DNA of the CDR3 is TGTGCCAGCGGATCTTTAGCGGGACTCTACGAGCAGTACTTC. Residues: CASGSLAGLYEQYF.

This clonotype came up a few times. The chain has TRBV19 and TRBJ2-2; 12 nucleotides align to TRBD2. CDR1 and CDR2 from the germline V gene are LNHDA and SQIVND (reference sequence). The CDR3 is 16 residues long. V lost 5 bases, J lost 8 bases, and 9 bases stayed unmatched. The DNA for the CDR3 is TGTGCCAGTAGTGATCGGAAACTAGCGGGAGGAGGGGAGCTGTTTTTT. It codes for CASSDRKLAGGGELFF.

V is TRBV28 and J is TRBJ2-5, with 8 bases aligning to TRBD1. Germline assignment: CDR1 MDHEN and CDR2 SYDVKM. With 5 bases clipped from V and 5 bases from J, the junction kept 10 bases outside the gene matches. The CDR3 totals 15 residues. The CDR3 spells CASSPGTGGLETQYF. DNA for the CDR3: TGTGCCAGCAGTCCGGGGACAGGTGGTTTGGAGACCCAGTACTTC.

Only a few counts were recorded for this clonotype. This sequence joins TRBV30 and TRBJ2-5, with D perhaps TRBD2 (6 bases). The V gene lost 3 bases and the J gene lost 5 bases, with 13 bases spanning the gap. This CDR3 comprises 13 residues. Looked up from germline, CDR1 is GTSNPN and CDR2 is SVGIG (reference sequence). The CDR3 nucleotides are TGTGCCTGGAGGGGAGGCGTCAGGGAGACCCAGTACTTC. Its translation is CAWRGGVRETQYF.

This clonotype has a handful of counts. The CDR3 protein is CSAVGTGAFKTEAFF. In nucleotides, the CDR3 is TGCAGTGCCGTAGGGACAGGTGCATTCAAGACTGAAGCTTTCTTT. The J gene is TRBJ1-1, the V gene TRBV20-1; TRBD1 aligns across 8 bases. Germline trimming cut 6 bases from V and 5 bases from J; bases unmatched to any gene: 14. The CDR3 consists of 15 residues. The V gene's germline CDR1 is DFQATT and CDR2 SNEGSKA (reference sequence).